This is a list of T cell receptor beta chains from one sample in a study of cytomegalovirus exposure and HLA in healthy donors. Produced via immunoSEQ multiplex PCR; TCRdb's table is partial and in-frame only. The table has under 60,000 clones, around three quarters seen once. The sample taken for sequencing was PBMCs. The source is a woman aged 40 to 50 in good health and CMV-seropositive. Each CDR3 is given with its conserved first and last residue. Each record gives: V gene, D gene, J gene, clone size, CDR3 DNA, CDR3 protein. The D gene is left open where the match is weak. Size tells how often a clone was seen (once, few, many) or the class of an expanded clone, and some rows leave it out.

v_call: TRBV7-8; d_call: .; j_call: TRBJ1-2; clone_size: once; cdr3_nt: TGTGCCAGCACCCGAATTGACAGTTATGGCTACACCTTC; cdr3_aa: CASTRIDSYGYTF
v_call: TRBV5-1; d_call: TRBD2; j_call: TRBJ2-3; clone_size: .; cdr3_nt: TGCGCCAGCAGCTTGGGTGGTGGACTAGCGGGGGGGATCACAGATACGCAGTATTTT; cdr3_aa: CASSLGGGLAGGITDTQYF
v_call: TRBV15; d_call: TRBD1; j_call: TRBJ1-2; clone_size: .; cdr3_nt: TGTGCCACCAGCAGGGGCCACGGACAGGGAAATGGCTACACCTTC; cdr3_aa: CATSRGHGQGNGYTF
v_call: TRBV6-1; d_call: TRBD1; j_call: TRBJ1-6; clone_size: .; cdr3_nt: TGTGCCAGCAGTGCACGGGACAGAAATTCACCCCTCCACTTT; cdr3_aa: CASSARDRNSPLHF
v_call: TRBV5-5; d_call: TRBD1; j_call: TRBJ1-1; clone_size: .; cdr3_nt: TGTGCCAGCAGCCGGGACAGTTCGAACACTGAAGCTTTCTTT; cdr3_aa: CASSRDSSNTEAFF
v_call: TRBV27; d_call: TRBD1; j_call: TRBJ2-2; clone_size: .; cdr3_nt: TGTGCCAGCAGTTTTTGGACAGGAGAAAACACCGGGGAGCTGTTTTTT; cdr3_aa: CASSFWTGENTGELFF
v_call: TRBV6-4; d_call: TRBD2; j_call: TRBJ2-3; clone_size: few; cdr3_nt: TGTGCCAGCAGCCATACTAGCGGGGGGTCCGCAGATACGCAGTATTTT; cdr3_aa: CASSHTSGGSADTQYF
v_call: TRBV14; d_call: TRBD1; j_call: TRBJ2-5; clone_size: .; cdr3_nt: TGTGCCAGCAGCCCACAGGGGTTGGGGACCCAGTACTTC; cdr3_aa: CASSPQGLGTQYF
v_call: TRBV19; d_call: .; j_call: TRBJ1-6; clone_size: .; cdr3_nt: TGTGCCAGTAGCCGACAGGAGAGTTCACCCCTCCACTTT; cdr3_aa: CASSRQESSPLHF
v_call: TRBV2; d_call: .; j_call: TRBJ2-3; clone_size: .; cdr3_nt: TGTGCCAGCAGTTTCCTACCAGATACGCAGTATTTT; cdr3_aa: CASSFLPDTQYF